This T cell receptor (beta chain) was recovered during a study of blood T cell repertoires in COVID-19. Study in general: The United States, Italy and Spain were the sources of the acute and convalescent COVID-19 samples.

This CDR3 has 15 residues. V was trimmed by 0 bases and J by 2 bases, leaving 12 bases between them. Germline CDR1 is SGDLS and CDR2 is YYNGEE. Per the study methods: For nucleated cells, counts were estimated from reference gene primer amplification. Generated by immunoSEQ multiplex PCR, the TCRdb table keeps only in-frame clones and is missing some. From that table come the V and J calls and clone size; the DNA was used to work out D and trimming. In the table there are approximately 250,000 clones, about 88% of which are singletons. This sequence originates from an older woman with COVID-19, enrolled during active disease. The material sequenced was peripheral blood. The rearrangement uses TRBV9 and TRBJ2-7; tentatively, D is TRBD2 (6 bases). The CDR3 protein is CASSVGSRGPYEQYF. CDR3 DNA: TGTGCCAGCAGCGTAGGCTCGCGGGGACCCTACGAGCAGTACTTC.